The present TCR beta chain was sequenced within a study of shared clonotypes between healthy human individuals. This CDR3 region has 14 residues. The germline V and J ends were trimmed by 5 bases and 8 bases, with 18 bases remaining between them. Germline lookup yields CDR1 SGHAT and CDR2 FQNNGV. Researchers partitioned CD4+ cells into CD45RA+ naive and CD45RA-negative memory subsets. Evenly divided among several immunoSEQ plates was the genomic DNA of each subset. TCRdb's copy holds only in-frame clones and misses some; the assay was immunoSEQ multiplex PCR. Seen here are 850,000 to 1,200,000 clones, 65% to 80% observed once, and the top ten hold approximately 1.5%.

Material for sequencing was memory CD4+ T cells sorted from blood. The subset denotes: CD45RA-negative fraction. The genes are TRBV11-2 and TRBJ1-2; D unresolved. The clonotype originates from a man between 18 and 35 years old in good health. CDR3 protein: CASSPGRASLGYTF. CDR3 bases: TGTGCCAGCAGCCCCGGACGGGCGTCACTCGGCTACACCTTC.